The clone carrying this T cell receptor beta chain is medium-sized by share. The antigen remains unidentified. This sample stems from a study of immune heterogeneity within non-small cell lung tumors. It was a multiplex PCR that amplified TCR beta CDR3, with 32 V and 13 J primers. MiXCR was run by TCRdb on the multiplex PCR reads, yielding one entry per CDR3 protein. The sample includes some 10,000 distinct CDR3 sequences, about a sixth seen only once; the top ten take about 4%. Study outcomes and limitations: Correlation analysis showed that local T-cell clonality was moderately but significantly associated with local tumor mutational burden (R approximately 0.34). Between individual patients, the high-frequency T-cell receptor beta clonotypes largely differed. Both recurring identical dominant CDR3 beta clonotypes and site-unique high-frequency clones were observed across tumor sites within a patient.

The starting template was genomic DNA from bulk tumor, approximately 620 ng per sample. Several biopsies per primary tumor, spaced far apart, were taken during surgery. Undergoing curative surgery were patients whose non-small cell lung cancer was untreated and newly diagnosed. The donors were patients with newly diagnosed non-small cell lung cancer undergoing curative-intent surgery. The CDR3 sequence is 13 residues long. With 5 bases removed from V and 5 bases from J, the gap between germline ends came to 9 bases. CDR1 is MNHNS, CDR2 SASEGT, per germline. The specimen was lung tumor tissue. J is TRBJ2-2 and V is TRBV6-1; D may be TRBD2 (6 bases). This receptor was identified in a man aged 35 to 55 with non-small cell lung cancer. Here the CDR3 reads CASSILATGELFF. The CDR3 region has the DNA TGTGCCAGCAGTATTCTAGCGACCGGGGAGCTGTTTTTT.